This T cell receptor (beta chain) was captured in a study of cytomegalovirus exposure and HLA in healthy donors. The primer mix had 60 Vbeta and 13 Jbeta primers. The table came from immunoSEQ multiplex PCR; TCRdb's copy has only in-frame clones and leaves some out. The sample includes 85,000 to 130,000 clones, over 60% seen only once; the top ten take 5% to 6.5%. CDR1 and CDR2 (germline): MNHEY, SVGAGI. Trimming pared 4 bases from V and 0 bases from J, leaving 8 bases between. The CDR3 runs 14 residues. The sequence came from a man in his sixties in good health and CMV-seropositive. V is TRBV6-5 and J is TRBJ2-3; D perhaps matches TRBD1 (6 bases). The sample was PBMCs. CDR3 sequence reads: CASSLGASTDTQYF. The CDR3 DNA is TGTGCCAGCAGTTTGGGGGCGAGCACAGATACGCAGTATTTT.